The rows below give T cell receptor beta chains drawn from one sample of a study of blood T cell repertoires in COVID-19. Assay used: immunoSEQ multiplex PCR; TCRdb lists only in-frame clones, some missing. Among fewer than 85,000 clones, 83% were seen once, and the ten largest hold about 15%. The sequenced sample was peripheral blood. The source is a woman between 55 and 75 years old with acute or convalescent COVID-19. Each CDR3 is given with its conserved first and last residue. The D gene is left open where the match is weak. Clone size is given for some rows only: seen once, a few or many times, or a class if the clone is expanded.

D gene: .; J gene: TRBJ1-1; clone size: .; V gene: TRBV29-1; CDR3 DNA: TGCAGCGTCCCCCCCCGGGGGGCCCCGAACACTGAAGCTTTCTTT; CDR3 protein: CSVPPRGAPNTEAFF
D gene: .; J gene: TRBJ1-4; clone size: .; V gene: TRBV11-2; CDR3 DNA: TGTGCCAGCAGCCCCTTATCAACTAATGAAAAACTGTTTTTT; CDR3 protein: CASSPLSTNEKLFF
D gene: TRBD2; J gene: TRBJ2-3; clone size: once; V gene: TRBV5-1; CDR3 DNA: TGCGCCAGCAGCTTGGGGACTAGCGCAGATACGCAGTATTTT; CDR3 protein: CASSLGTSADTQYF
D gene: .; J gene: TRBJ2-7; clone size: once; V gene: TRBV12-3/TRBV12-4; CDR3 DNA: TGTGCCAGCAGCATAGTCACCTACGAGCAGTACTTC; CDR3 protein: CASSIVTYEQYF
D gene: TRBD2; J gene: TRBJ2-3; clone size: .; V gene: TRBV7-2; CDR3 DNA: TGTGCCAGCAGCATACTAGCGGGAGTTAGCACAGATACGCAGTATTTT; CDR3 protein: CASSILAGVSTDTQYF
D gene: .; J gene: TRBJ2-7; clone size: .; V gene: TRBV24-1; CDR3 DNA: TGTGCCACTTCTCCTGCGGGACTTAACACATACGAGCAGTACTTC; CDR3 protein: CATSPAGLNTYEQYF
D gene: TRBD1; J gene: TRBJ1-1; clone size: few; V gene: TRBV18; CDR3 DNA: TGTGCCAGCTCACTCCAAGGACAGGATGCTGAAGCTTTCTTT; CDR3 protein: CASSLQGQDAEAFF
D gene: TRBD1; J gene: TRBJ1-2; clone size: .; V gene: TRBV5-1; CDR3 DNA: TGCGCCAGCAGCTCAACACCCCAAGGGGGCGGCTACACCTTC; CDR3 protein: CASSSTPQGGGYTF
D gene: .; J gene: TRBJ2-3; clone size: .; V gene: TRBV7-3; CDR3 DNA: TGTGCCAGCAGCTTAACGGGGCCGGCAGATACGCAGTATTTT; CDR3 protein: CASSLTGPADTQYF
D gene: .; J gene: TRBJ1-1; clone size: few; V gene: TRBV11-3; CDR3 DNA: TGTGCCAGCAGTTTCCGGGACACTGAAGCTTTCTTT; CDR3 protein: CASSFRDTEAFF
D gene: TRBD1; J gene: TRBJ1-1; clone size: .; V gene: TRBV7-2; CDR3 DNA: TGTGCCAGCAGCTTATTTGGACAGGGGGCTGGCACTGAAGCTTTCTTT; CDR3 protein: CASSLFGQGAGTEAFF
D gene: .; J gene: TRBJ1-1; clone size: .; V gene: TRBV27; CDR3 DNA: TGTGCCACCAGGCGTAACACTGAAGCTTTCTTT; CDR3 protein: CATRRNTEAFF
D gene: .; J gene: TRBJ1-1; clone size: .; V gene: TRBV6-5; CDR3 DNA: TGTGCCAGCAGAGACACGGCAATAGTCACTGAAGCTTTCTTT; CDR3 protein: CASRDTAIVTEAFF
D gene: TRBD2; J gene: TRBJ2-2; clone size: .; V gene: TRBV6-4; CDR3 DNA: TGTGCCAGCAGTGCGTTAGCGGGAGGCTCGAGCACCGGGGAGCTGTTTTTT; CDR3 protein: CASSALAGGSSTGELFF
D gene: .; J gene: TRBJ2-7; clone size: .; V gene: TRBV6-6; CDR3 DNA: TGTGCCAGCAGTTTTACAGGGTCCTACGAGCAGTACTTC; CDR3 protein: CASSFTGSYEQYF
D gene: TRBD1; J gene: TRBJ1-2; clone size: .; V gene: TRBV6-2/TRBV6-3; CDR3 DNA: TGTGCCAGCAGCCGCGAGGGGGCTCGTAACTATGGCTACACCTTC; CDR3 protein: CASSREGARNYGYTF
D gene: .; J gene: TRBJ2-5; clone size: .; V gene: TRBV7-2; CDR3 DNA: TGTGCCAGCAGCTTACAAGCGGACCTCCTCCAAGGGGAGACCCAGTACTTC; CDR3 protein: CASSLQADLLQGETQYF
D gene: TRBD1; J gene: TRBJ2-7; clone size: .; V gene: TRBV5-1; CDR3 DNA: TGCGCCAGCAGCTCCCGGGACAGCGCCTCAGAGCAGTACTTC; CDR3 protein: CASSSRDSASEQYF
D gene: .; J gene: TRBJ1-2; clone size: .; V gene: TRBV5-1; CDR3 DNA: TGCGCCAGCAGCTTGGATCAAGGAGGGCGGAAGGGCTACACCTTC; CDR3 protein: CASSLDQGGRKGYTF
D gene: TRBD2; J gene: TRBJ2-1; clone size: few; V gene: TRBV11-3; CDR3 DNA: TGTGCCAGCAGCATAGGACTAGCGGGAGGGTCAGATGAGCAGTTCTTC; CDR3 protein: CASSIGLAGGSDEQFF
D gene: .; J gene: TRBJ1-1; clone size: few; V gene: TRBV7-3; CDR3 DNA: TGTGCCAGCAGCTTAGGGCCTTGGGACACTGAAGCTTTCTTT; CDR3 protein: CASSLGPWDTEAFF
D gene: .; J gene: TRBJ1-2; clone size: .; V gene: TRBV5-6; CDR3 DNA: TGTGCCAGCAGCTTGGCCGAGAAATATGGCTACACCTTC; CDR3 protein: CASSLAEKYGYTF
D gene: .; J gene: TRBJ2-1; clone size: .; V gene: TRBV11-3; CDR3 DNA: TGTGCCAGCAGCCCCAAGCGGGATGAGCAGTTCTTC; CDR3 protein: CASSPKRDEQFF
D gene: .; J gene: TRBJ1-1; clone size: once; V gene: TRBV12-3/TRBV12-4; CDR3 DNA: TGTGCCAGCAGCCACAGGGTGAACACTGAAGCTTTCTTT; CDR3 protein: CASSHRVNTEAFF
D gene: TRBD1; J gene: TRBJ1-1; clone size: .; V gene: TRBV7-6; CDR3 DNA: TGTGCCAGCAGCTTATACACTAAAACAGGGGGCGGGAACACTGAAGCTTTCTTT; CDR3 protein: CASSLYTKTGGGNTEAFF
D gene: TRBD2; J gene: TRBJ2-1; clone size: .; V gene: TRBV7-2; CDR3 DNA: TGTGCCAGCAGGGCGGGGGGGAGTTACAATGAGCAGTTCTTC; CDR3 protein: CASRAGGSYNEQFF
D gene: TRBD2; J gene: TRBJ2-1; clone size: .; V gene: TRBV7-7; CDR3 DNA: TGTGCTAGCAGCTCGGGCAGGGCTAGCGGAAGTGAGCAGTTCTTC; CDR3 protein: CASSSGRASGSEQFF
D gene: .; J gene: TRBJ2-2; clone size: .; V gene: TRBV5-1; CDR3 DNA: TGCGCCAGCAGCCTCAGGGAAGGCACCGGGGAGCTGTTTTTT; CDR3 protein: CASSLREGTGELFF
D gene: .; J gene: TRBJ1-2; clone size: .; V gene: TRBV19; CDR3 DNA: TGTGCCAGTAGTATAGGGGGAGGCTATGGCTACACCTTC; CDR3 protein: CASSIGGGYGYTF
D gene: TRBD1; J gene: TRBJ2-7; clone size: .; V gene: TRBV19; CDR3 DNA: TGTGCCAGTCGTACCGGGACAGGGGGCCCCTACGAGCAGTACTTC; CDR3 protein: CASRTGTGGPYEQYF
D gene: .; J gene: TRBJ2-1; clone size: .; V gene: TRBV9; CDR3 DNA: TGTGCCAGCAGCGTCGGCGGGAACTTATACAATGAGCAGTTCTTC; CDR3 protein: CASSVGGNLYNEQFF
D gene: TRBD2; J gene: TRBJ2-1; clone size: .; V gene: TRBV2; CDR3 DNA: TGTGCCAGCAGATCGACTAGCGGGAGGGATATCTACAATGAGCAGTTCTTC; CDR3 protein: CASRSTSGRDIYNEQFF
D gene: .; J gene: TRBJ1-1; clone size: .; V gene: TRBV6-5; CDR3 DNA: TGTGCCAGCAGTTTCCGGGGCGGGGGGAGCACTGAAGCTTTCTTT; CDR3 protein: CASSFRGGGSTEAFF
D gene: .; J gene: TRBJ2-5; clone size: .; V gene: TRBV19; CDR3 DNA: TGTGCCAGTAGTACCAGAGAGACCCAGTACTTC; CDR3 protein: CASSTRETQYF
D gene: TRBD2; J gene: TRBJ2-5; clone size: .; V gene: TRBV4-3; CDR3 DNA: TGCGCCAGCAGCGGGGGTCTTAGCGGGGGGGCGAAGACCCAGTACTTC; CDR3 protein: CASSGGLSGGAKTQYF
D gene: .; J gene: TRBJ2-1; clone size: .; V gene: TRBV10-3; CDR3 DNA: TGTGCCATCAGTGAGCCACTCAGGTTCCAGTTCTTC; CDR3 protein: CAISEPLRFQFF
D gene: TRBD1; J gene: TRBJ2-7; clone size: once; V gene: TRBV7-2; CDR3 DNA: TGTGCCAGCAGCTCAAGACAGGGGACCTACGAGCAGTACTTC; CDR3 protein: CASSSRQGTYEQYF
D gene: .; J gene: TRBJ1-5; clone size: .; V gene: TRBV3-1/TRBV3-2; CDR3 DNA: TGTGCCAGCAGCCAAGTAACAGGAGGGAATCAGCCCCAGCATTTT; CDR3 protein: CASSQVTGGNQPQHF
D gene: .; J gene: TRBJ1-1; clone size: .; V gene: TRBV4-3; CDR3 DNA: TGCGCCAGCAGCCCGAGGGCCACAGGGCCCACGTACACTGAAGCTTTCTTT; CDR3 protein: CASSPRATGPTYTEAFF
D gene: .; J gene: TRBJ1-4; clone size: .; V gene: TRBV20-1; CDR3 DNA: TGCAGTGCTAGTTCGGGGGGTAATGAAAAACTGTTTTTT; CDR3 protein: CSASSGGNEKLFF
D gene: .; J gene: TRBJ1-3; clone size: .; V gene: TRBV9; CDR3 DNA: TGTGCCAGCAGCCTGTACGGCGCTAGCTCTGGAAACACCATATATTTT; CDR3 protein: CASSLYGASSGNTIYF
D gene: .; J gene: TRBJ1-1; clone size: .; V gene: TRBV7-9; CDR3 DNA: TGTGCCAGCAGCTTCCAGGGGAACACTGAAGCTTTCTTT; CDR3 protein: CASSFQGNTEAFF
D gene: .; J gene: TRBJ1-4; clone size: .; V gene: TRBV5-4; CDR3 DNA: TGTGCCAGCAGCTTGGGGGGGCGGGTTAATGAAAAACTGTTTTTT; CDR3 protein: CASSLGGRVNEKLFF
D gene: .; J gene: TRBJ1-1; clone size: .; V gene: TRBV11-2; CDR3 DNA: TGTGCCAGCAGCTTATCAGGATATTTGAACACTGAAGCTTTCTTT; CDR3 protein: CASSLSGYLNTEAFF
D gene: TRBD2; J gene: TRBJ2-1; clone size: .; V gene: TRBV11-2; CDR3 DNA: TGTGCCAGCAGCTCACTAGCGGGAGGGCTTAATGAGCAGTTCTTC; CDR3 protein: CASSSLAGGLNEQFF
D gene: TRBD2; J gene: TRBJ2-1; clone size: .; V gene: TRBV27; CDR3 DNA: TGTGCCAGCAGTTGGTCTAGCGGGGGGGCCTCGTACAATGAGCAGTTCTTC; CDR3 protein: CASSWSSGGASYNEQFF
D gene: TRBD2; J gene: TRBJ2-3; clone size: .; V gene: TRBV3-1/TRBV3-2; CDR3 DNA: TGTGCCAGCAGTCCCCCGGGACTAGCAACAGATACGCAGTATTTT; CDR3 protein: CASSPPGLATDTQYF
D gene: TRBD1; J gene: TRBJ2-7; clone size: .; V gene: TRBV4-1; CDR3 DNA: TGCGCCAGCAGCCAAGATACGTTGAGGGGGCAAATCTACGAGCAGTACTTC; CDR3 protein: CASSQDTLRGQIYEQYF
D gene: .; J gene: TRBJ1-1; clone size: .; V gene: TRBV5-1; CDR3 DNA: TGCGCCAGCAGCTTGGTGACAGCTAGGAACACTGAAGCTTTCTTT; CDR3 protein: CASSLVTARNTEAFF
D gene: TRBD1; J gene: TRBJ1-5; clone size: .; V gene: TRBV24-1; CDR3 DNA: TGTGCCACCAGTGATGGACAGGGGGTGAATCAGCCCCAGCATTTT; CDR3 protein: CATSDGQGVNQPQHF
D gene: .; J gene: TRBJ1-3; clone size: .; V gene: TRBV7-2; CDR3 DNA: TGTGCCAGCAGCTTAGTGGGGGGGCGCGAAAACACCATATATTTT; CDR3 protein: CASSLVGGRENTIYF
D gene: .; J gene: TRBJ1-3; clone size: few; V gene: TRBV10-3; CDR3 DNA: TGTGCCATCAGTGAGCCACAGGGACCTGGAAACACCATATATTTT; CDR3 protein: CAISEPQGPGNTIYF
D gene: .; J gene: TRBJ2-7; clone size: .; V gene: TRBV11-3; CDR3 DNA: TGTGCCAGCAGCCCAGGGCCTTACGAGCAGTACTTC; CDR3 protein: CASSPGPYEQYF
D gene: .; J gene: TRBJ1-5; clone size: .; V gene: TRBV12-3/TRBV12-4; CDR3 DNA: TGTGCCAGCAGCCCCTCCCTCAATCAGCCCCAGCATTTT; CDR3 protein: CASSPSLNQPQHF
D gene: TRBD2; J gene: TRBJ2-7; clone size: .; V gene: TRBV30; CDR3 DNA: TGTGCCTGGAGCCCTAGCGGGGGATACGAGCAGTACTTC; CDR3 protein: CAWSPSGGYEQYF
D gene: .; J gene: TRBJ2-7; clone size: few; V gene: TRBV5-6; CDR3 DNA: TGTGCCAGCAGCTTGCTCAGCGAGCAGTACTTC; CDR3 protein: CASSLLSEQYF
D gene: .; J gene: TRBJ1-5; clone size: .; V gene: TRBV5-1; CDR3 DNA: TGCGCCAGCAGCGAGGACGCAGGGGGCAATCAGCCCCAGCATTTT; CDR3 protein: CASSEDAGGNQPQHF
D gene: TRBD1; J gene: TRBJ1-3; clone size: .; V gene: TRBV5-4; CDR3 DNA: TGTGCCAGCAGCGACAGGGGCCTGGGAGCAGGAAACACCATATATTTT; CDR3 protein: CASSDRGLGAGNTIYF
D gene: TRBD2; J gene: TRBJ2-3; clone size: few; V gene: TRBV13; CDR3 DNA: TGTGCCAGCAGCGATAGGGGGGGGACTAGCGGGACAACAGATACGCAGTATTTT; CDR3 protein: CASSDRGGTSGTTDTQYF